Each of the 23 T cell receptor beta chains below was sequenced from the same sample in a study of blood T cells in healthy people across ages. Sample-barcoded 5' priming and a J-beta primer mix drove a second PCR of roughly 6 to 12 cycles. TCRdb processed the 5' RACE reads anew with MiXCR; each CDR3 protein has one entry. The top ten hold 25% to 35% of the sample, which has 650,000 to 900,000 distinct CDR3 sequences, around 68% seen once. The specimen sequenced was blood. Receptors originate from a man aged 25-45 years in good health.

This clonotype was counted once. The chain is built from TRBV12-3 or TRBV12-4 and TRBJ2-1; 8 bases line up with TRBD2. The CDR3 loop spans 14 amino acids. After removal of 7 bases from V and 2 bases from J, the junction contained 4 bases not matched to a gene. Here the CDR3 DNA reads TGTGCCAGCAATATAGCGGGGACCTACAATGAGCAGTTCTTC. The encoded protein is CASNIAGTYNEQFF.

The CDR3: CASSWGPAKNIQYF. CDR3 nucleotide sequence: TGTGCCAGCAGCTGGGGCCCCGCCAAAAACATTCAGTACTTC. The chain employs TRBV6-2 or TRBV6-3 and TRBJ2-4; TRBD1 might be the D (5 bases). V lost 6 bases and J 1 base, leaving 10 bases between the germline ends. The CDR3 has 14 amino acids. CDR1 and CDR2 (germline): MNHEY, SVGEGT.

The CDR3 region is CASSERGKNIQYF. CDR3 nucleotides: TGTGCCAGCAGCGAACGGGGAAAAAACATTCAGTACTTC. This chain uses TRBV2 with TRBJ2-4; D may be TRBD2 (5 bases). The V and J ends lost 6 bases and 4 bases respectively, with 10 bases between them. Germline loops: CDR1 SNHLY, CDR2 FYNNEI. CDR3 length: 13 residues.

This rearrangement joins TRBV20-1 to TRBJ2-7, with 8 positions matching TRBD2. The germline gives CDR1 DFQATT, CDR2 SNEGSKA (reference sequence). The CDR3 extends over 16 amino acids. The V and J ends lost 0 bases and 0 bases, in that order; junction bases with no gene match: 7. The chain's CDR3 is CSAREVKRGNSYEQYF. CDR3 nucleotides: TGCAGTGCTAGAGAGGTTAAGCGGGGGAACTCCTACGAGCAGTACTTC.

The V gene is TRBV7-3, the J gene TRBJ2-1; 12 nucleotides align to TRBD2. The DNA matches TRBJ2-7 better at its end, which makes the J call doubtful. Germline loops: CDR1 SGHTA, CDR2 FQGTGA. The CDR3 loop spans 17 amino acids. For the CDR3, the DNA is TGTGCCAGCAGCTTAGTGCCTAGCGGGGGGGATTACAATGAGCAGTACTTC. It is translated as CASSLVPSGGDYNEQYF.

The CDR3 DNA sequence: TGTGCCATTTGGACAGGGGGCATCTACGAGCAGTACTTC. It codes for CAIWTGGIYEQYF. The rearrangement uses TRBV10-3 and TRBJ2-4, with 11 nucleotides matching TRBD1. The J call is doubtful: the DNA matches TRBJ2-7 better. CDR3 length equals 13 residues. In germline, CDR1 is ENHRY, CDR2 SYGVKD.

The chain joins TRBV5-1 to TRBJ2-7; possible D gene TRBD1, 6 bases. This CDR3 is 13 amino acids long. Germline loops: CDR1 SGHRS, CDR2 YFSETQ. Deletions cut 4 bases from V and 6 bases from J, with 14 bases between. As DNA, the CDR3 is TGCGCCAGCAGCGCGGAGACAGGACGCGAGCAGTACTTC. It codes for CASSAETGREQYF. Drawing the rest from reference TRBV5-1 and TRBJ2-7, the complete variable domain is KAGVTQTPRYLIKTRGQQVTLSCSPISGHRSVSWYQQTPGQGLQFLFEYFSETQRNKGNFPGRFSGRQFSNSRSEMNVSTLELGDSALYLCASSAETGREQYFGPGTRLTVT.

The CDR3 bases are TGCAGCGTTGGACTTGGACAGGGGAACTATGGCTACACCTTC. Its translation: CSVGLGQGNYGYTF. The chain links TRBV29-1 to TRBJ1-2, with TRBD1 matching 9 bases. The CDR3 runs to 14 residues. V lost 4 bases, J lost 2 bases, and 5 bases stayed unmatched. Germline V lookup: CDR1 SQVTM, CDR2 ANQGSEA.

This chain links TRBV14 with TRBJ1-1; D gene ambiguous. Trimming removed 1 base from V and 5 bases from J, with 8 bases in between. CDR3 length: 13 amino acids. From germline, CDR1 is SGHDN and CDR2 FVKESK. The CDR3 nucleotides read TGTGCCAGCAGCCAAGCACTGCCGACTGAAGCTTTCTTT. Its translation is CASSQALPTEAFF. The full variable domain, in which reference TRBV14 and TRBJ1-1 provide the parts outside the CDR3, is EAGVTQFPSHSVIEKGQTVTLRCDPISGHDNLYWYRRVMGKEIKFLLHFVKESKQDESGMPNNRFLAERTGGTYSTLKVQPAELEDSGVYFCASSQALPTEAFFGQGTRLTVV.

This clonotype was observed a handful of times. The chain carries TRBV29-1 and TRBJ2-1, with 16 nucleotides matching TRBD2. This CDR3 has 13 residues. Trimming took 7 bases from V and 9 from J; bases not matched to a gene: 3. Germline CDR1 SQVTM, CDR2 ANQGSEA. The CDR3 region has the DNA TGCAGCGCCGGGACTAGCGGGGGGGGTGAGCAGTTCTTC. This encodes CSAGTSGGGEQFF.

This clonotype was seen more than once but under ten times. The chain carries TRBV20-1 and TRBJ2-1; 10 nucleotides match TRBD2. J lost 6 bases, V lost 1 base, and 15 bases had no gene match. Germline values: CDR1 DFQATT, CDR2 SNEGSKA (reference sequence). This CDR3 is built from 18 residues. CDR3 residues: CSARGRLAGDGGTNEQFF. DNA of the CDR3: TGCAGTGCTAGAGGTCGTCTAGCGGGGGACGGAGGGACCAATGAGCAGTTCTTC.

The CDR3 reads CAISESVVGELFF. The CDR3, as DNA: TGTGCCATCAGTGAGTCAGTGGTCGGGGAGCTGTTTTTT. The chain links TRBV10-3 to TRBJ2-2; no reliable D call. V was shortened by 0 bases and J by 7 bases, with 6 bases between the two germline ends. The CDR3 has 13 amino acids. Germline CDR1 reads ENHRY; CDR2 reads SYGVKD.

This clonotype was counted a few times. The chain uses TRBV13 and TRBJ2-3; no reliable D call. Germline V lookup: CDR1 PRHDT, CDR2 FYEKMQ (reference sequence). Trimming left V 5 bases short and J 5 bases short, with 11 bases between. This CDR3 has 13 amino acids. Here the CDR3 DNA reads TGTGCCAGCAGCCCCCCAACAGAAGATACGCAGTATTTT. As protein: CASSPPTEDTQYF.

This clonotype was counted only a few times. The rearrangement links TRBV11-2 to TRBJ2-7; TRBD1 might be the D (6 bases). This CDR3 region has 16 residues. The germline CDR1 and CDR2 sequences are SGHAT and FQNNGV. The V end was cut by 5 bases, the J end by 3 bases, with 20 bases between. CDR3 nucleotide sequence: TGTGCCAGCAGCCTCCTCGGACAGAGGATTTACTACGAGCAGTACTTC. This gives the protein CASSLLGQRIYYEQYF.

The chain couples TRBV7-2 to TRBJ2-7; D may be TRBD2 (5 bases). Germline V gene sequence: CDR1 SGHTA, CDR2 FQGNSA. This CDR3 contains 13 residues. V lost 2 bases and J 3 bases, leaving 8 bases between the germline ends. The CDR3 protein is CASSLSGRYEQYF. CDR3 nucleotides: TGTGCCAGCAGCTTAAGCGGCCGCTACGAGCAGTACTTC.

This clonotype has a single count. The chain has TRBV19 and TRBJ2-1, with D uncertain. Trimming took 2 bases from V and 3 from J, leaving 8 bases between them. CDR1 is LNHDA and CDR2 is SQIVND in the germline V gene (reference sequence). The CDR3 length is 14 residues. The CDR3 loop is CASSISFSYNEQFF. Written as DNA, the CDR3 is TGTGCCAGTAGTATATCCTTTAGCTACAATGAGCAGTTCTTC.

The rearrangement links TRBV20-1 to TRBJ1-2; D is ambiguous. The ends were cut back, 6 bases at V and 8 bases at J, with 19 bases in the middle. Germline V gives CDR1 DFQATT, CDR2 SNEGSKA (reference sequence). The CDR3 length is 13 residues. The CDR3: CSAPRPGIDGYTF. The CDR3 DNA is TGCAGTGCCCCCCGACCGGGGATCGACGGCTACACCTTC.

The table lists this clonotype with a few counts. J is TRBJ2-4 and V is TRBV30; 7 bases fit TRBD2. Trimming took 6 bases from V and 3 from J; bases not matched to a gene: 5. CDR3 size: 13 residues. The germline gives CDR1 GTSNPN, CDR2 SVGIG (reference sequence). The CDR3 protein is CACGGEGKNIQYF. For the CDR3, the DNA is TGTGCCTGCGGTGGGGAGGGCAAAAACATTCAGTACTTC. Full variable domain (rest looked up from reference TRBV30 and TRBJ2-4): SQTIHQWPATLVQPVGSPLSLECTVEGTSNPNLYWYRQAAGRGLQLLFYSVGIGQISSEVPQNLSASRPQDRQFILSSKKLLLSDSGFYLCACGGEGKNIQYFGAGTRLSVL.

This clonotype turned up a few times. Written as DNA, the CDR3 is TGTGCCAGCAGTCCCCGGGCCCTCTACGAGCAGTACTTC. It yields the protein CASSPRALYEQYF. The genes are TRBV7-9 and TRBJ2-7; no clear D. The germline V gene has CDR1 SEHNR and CDR2 FQNEAQ (reference sequence). V lost 6 bases, J lost 3 bases, and 12 bases lay in between. This CDR3 spans 13 amino acids. The full variable domain, its missing parts supplied by reference TRBV7-9 and TRBJ2-7, is DTGVSQNPRHKITKRGQNVTFRCDPISEHNRLYWYRQTLGQGPEFLTYFQNEAQLEKSRLLSDRFSAERPKGSFSTLEIQRTEQGDSAMYLCASSPRALYEQYFGPGTRLTVT.

The rearrangement uses TRBV27 and TRBJ2-7; either TRBD1 or TRBD2 may supply D (5 bases each). The V gene's germline CDR1 is MNHEY and CDR2 SMNVEV (reference sequence). V was cut by 1 base and J by 3 bases, with 10 bases left in between. The CDR3 covers 14 residues. As DNA, the CDR3 is TGTGCCAGCAGTTTATTTTGGGGGTTCTACGAGCAGTACTTC. This codes for CASSLFWGFYEQYF.

The chain is built from TRBV12-3 or TRBV12-4 and TRBJ1-1; D is unclear. V was shortened by 5 bases and J by 1 base, with 5 bases between the two germline ends. The CDR3 runs 12 residues. The CDR3 spells CASSGRNTEAFF. The DNA for the CDR3 is TGTGCCAGCAGTGGGAGGAACACTGAAGCTTTCTTT.

This clonotype came up a few times. The rearrangement links TRBV4-3 to TRBJ2-4; D uncertain. TRBJ2-5 matches the DNA end more closely, so the J call is doubtful. CDR3 length: 11 residues. CDR1 LGHNA and CDR2 YSLEER come from the germline V gene. CDR3 DNA sequence: TGCGCCAGCAGCAAAGGAGCGACCCAGTACTTC. Amino acids: CASSKGATQYF.

The rearrangement uses TRBV4-3 and TRBJ1-2; 8 bases are a match to TRBD1. The V segment lost 2 bases and the J segment 4 bases; nucleotides outside the gene matches: 6. The CDR3 is 15 amino acids. Germline V gene sequence: CDR1 LGHNA, CDR2 YSLEER. CDR3 coding DNA: TGCGCCAGCAGCCAACTCGGGACAGGAGCCTATGGCTACACCTTC. Amino acid sequence: CASSQLGTGAYGYTF.